This T cell receptor (beta chain) was captured in a study of cytomegalovirus exposure and HLA in healthy donors. A remark on this clone: Its specificity is unknown.

Notes on the study in general: Most observed TCR sequences were rare, whereas some public TCRs were detected in many donors. Associated with cytomegalovirus, according to the listing, were 150 to 200 TCR beta chains.

Primers included in the PCR were 60 Vbeta and 13 Jbeta primers. TCRdb's copy holds only in-frame clones and misses some; the assay was immunoSEQ multiplex PCR. The sample lists about 170,000 clones, roughly 84% occurring once. Specimen: PBMCs. This clonotype originated in a male donor in good health and CMV-seronegative.

CDR3 DNA: TGTGCCAGCAGTGAAAGGGGGGCGGGAGGGTTCCTGTACGAGCAGTACTTC. Protein sequence: CASSERGAGGFLYEQYF. The rearrangement uses TRBV6-1 and TRBJ2-7, with 9 bases that match TRBD2. CDR1 and CDR2 (germline): MNHNS, SASEGT. V trimming: 2 bases; J trimming: 4 bases; junction bases outside the gene matches: 12. The length of the CDR3 is 17 residues.